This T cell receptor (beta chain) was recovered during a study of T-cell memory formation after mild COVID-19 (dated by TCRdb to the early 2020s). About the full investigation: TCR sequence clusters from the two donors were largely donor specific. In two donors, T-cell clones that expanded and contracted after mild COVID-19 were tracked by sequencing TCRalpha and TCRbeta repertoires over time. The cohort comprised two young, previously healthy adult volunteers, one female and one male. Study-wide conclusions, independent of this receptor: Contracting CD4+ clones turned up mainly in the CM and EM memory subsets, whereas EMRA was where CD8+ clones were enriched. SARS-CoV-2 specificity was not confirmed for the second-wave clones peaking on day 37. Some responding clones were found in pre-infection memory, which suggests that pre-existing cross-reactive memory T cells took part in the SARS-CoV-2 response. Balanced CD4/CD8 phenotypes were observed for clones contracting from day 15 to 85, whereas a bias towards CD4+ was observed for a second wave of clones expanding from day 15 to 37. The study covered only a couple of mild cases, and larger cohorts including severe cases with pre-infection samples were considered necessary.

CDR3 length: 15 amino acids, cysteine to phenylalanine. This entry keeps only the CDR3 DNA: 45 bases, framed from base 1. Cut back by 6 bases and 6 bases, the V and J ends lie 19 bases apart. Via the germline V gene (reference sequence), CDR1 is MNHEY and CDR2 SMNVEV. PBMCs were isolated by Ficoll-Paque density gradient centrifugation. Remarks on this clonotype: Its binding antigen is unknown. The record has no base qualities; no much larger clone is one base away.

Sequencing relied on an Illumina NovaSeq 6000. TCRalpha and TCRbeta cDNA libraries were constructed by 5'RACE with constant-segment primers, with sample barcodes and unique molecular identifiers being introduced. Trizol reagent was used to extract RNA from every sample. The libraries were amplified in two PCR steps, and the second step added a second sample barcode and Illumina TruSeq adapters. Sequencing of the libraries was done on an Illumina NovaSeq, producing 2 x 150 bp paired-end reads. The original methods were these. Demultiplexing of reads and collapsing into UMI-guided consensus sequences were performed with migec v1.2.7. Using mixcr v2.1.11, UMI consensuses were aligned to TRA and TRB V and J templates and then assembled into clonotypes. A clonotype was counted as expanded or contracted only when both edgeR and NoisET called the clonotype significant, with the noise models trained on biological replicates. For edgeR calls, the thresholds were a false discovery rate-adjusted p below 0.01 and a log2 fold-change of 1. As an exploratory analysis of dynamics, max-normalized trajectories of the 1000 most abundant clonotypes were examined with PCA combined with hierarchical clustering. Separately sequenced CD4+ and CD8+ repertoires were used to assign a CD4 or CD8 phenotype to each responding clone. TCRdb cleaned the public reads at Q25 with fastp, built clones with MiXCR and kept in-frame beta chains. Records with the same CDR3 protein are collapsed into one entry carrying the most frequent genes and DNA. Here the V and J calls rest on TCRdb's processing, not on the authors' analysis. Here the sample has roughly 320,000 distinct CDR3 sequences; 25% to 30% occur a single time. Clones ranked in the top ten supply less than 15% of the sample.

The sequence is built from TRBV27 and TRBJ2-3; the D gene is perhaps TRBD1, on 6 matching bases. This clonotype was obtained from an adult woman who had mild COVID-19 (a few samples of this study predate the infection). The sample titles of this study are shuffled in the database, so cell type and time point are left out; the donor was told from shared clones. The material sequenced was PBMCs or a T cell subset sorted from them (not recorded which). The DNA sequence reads TGTGCCAGCAGCCCGGACAGTTTCTTGCACGATACGCAGTATTTT. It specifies CASSPDSFLHDTQYF.